These 28 T cell receptor beta chains were all obtained from the same sample, sequenced in a study of metastatic and nonmetastatic thyroid tumors. Nobody among the patients had been given any treatment before thyroid surgery. With MiXCR, TCRdb reprocessed the PCR reads. This sample yields around 22,000 clones, of which around 40% are seen a single time; 22% belongs to the top ten. The sequenced sample was blood. These receptors were collected from a male donor with papillary thyroid cancer or a benign thyroid nodule (not recorded which). Some clones in this sample may be carry-over from other donors' samples.

This clone was seen ten or more times. The chain recombines TRBV28 with TRBJ2-7; D remains ambiguous. Trimming took off 4 bases at V and 5 bases at J, with 6 bases between the two ends. This CDR3 region has 11 residues. The V gene's germline CDR1 is MDHEN and CDR2 SYDVKM. Here the CDR3 DNA reads TGTGCCAGCAGTTCCTTCCACGAGCAGTACTTC. This gives the protein CASSSFHEQYF.

This chain connects TRBV20-1 to TRBJ1-2, with D tentatively TRBD1 (5 bases). Trimming removed 0 bases from V and 4 bases from J, with 12 bases in between. CDR1 is DFQATT and CDR2 is SNEGSKA in the germline V gene (reference sequence). The CDR3 totals 14 residues. The CDR3 spells CSARDPRVGYGYTF. DNA for the CDR3: TGCAGTGCTAGAGATCCCAGGGTGGGCTATGGCTACACCTTC.

V gene TRBV24-1 combines with J gene TRBJ2-7; D is undetermined. CDR1 is KGHDR and CDR2 is SFDVKD in the germline V gene. The CDR3 length is 11 residues. Trimming removed 5 bases from V and 7 bases from J, with 8 bases in between. In nucleotides, the CDR3 is TGTGCCACCAGTGCCTGGGGAGAGCAGTACTTC. Translated, it gives CATSAWGEQYF.

The V call is TRBV20-1, the J call TRBJ2-7, with 10 bases aligning to TRBD2. CDR1 DFQATT and CDR2 SNEGSKA come from the germline V gene (reference sequence). With 6 bases clipped from V and 3 bases from J, the junction kept 8 bases outside the gene matches. CDR3 length equals 14 residues. The CDR3 DNA reads TGCAGTGCGGTTACTAGCGGGGCTAACTACGAGCAGTACTTC. This codes for CSAVTSGANYEQYF.

The chain is built from TRBV14 and TRBJ2-3; tentative D call: TRBD2 (6 bases). Trimming left V 4 bases short and J 2 bases short, with 19 bases between. This CDR3 has 17 amino acids. Germline V gives CDR1 SGHDN, CDR2 FVKESK. The CDR3: CASSRTGTGTFTDTQYF. The CDR3 coding sequence is TGTGCCAGCAGCCGTACCGGGACGGGGACTTTCACAGATACGCAGTATTTT.

This clone was counted only a few times. The chain is built from TRBV5-6 and TRBJ2-2; 7 bases fit TRBD2. The CDR3 is 16 amino acids. CDR1 and CDR2 from the germline V gene are SGHDT and YYEEEE. V shed 4 bases, J shed 4 bases, and the junction held 10 bases outside the gene matches. The CDR3 DNA reads as TGTGCCAGCAGCCTGTGGCGGCGGGGGATCACCGGGGAGCTGTTTTTT. Translating it yields CASSLWRRGITGELFF.

In its sample, this clone ranks as medium-sized (0.01 to 0.1%). This sequence joins TRBV5-1 and TRBJ2-1; D remains unclear. CDR1 SGHRS and CDR2 YFSETQ come from the germline V gene. The CDR3 is made up of 15 amino acids. Between the trimmed V and J ends, which lost 3 bases and 0 bases, there was a span of 10 bases. The CDR3 loop reads CASSSLRNSYNEQFF. The DNA for the CDR3 is TGCGCCAGCAGCTCCCTCAGGAACTCCTACAATGAGCAGTTCTTC. Full variable domain (missing parts from reference TRBV5-1 and TRBJ2-1): KAGVTQTPRYLIKTRGQQVTLSCSPISGHRSVSWYQQTPGQGLQFLFEYFSETQRNKGNFPGRFSGRQFSNSRSEMNVSTLELGDSALYLCASSSLRNSYNEQFFGPGTRLTVL.

This chain joins TRBV28 and TRBJ1-6, with no clear D. Per germline, CDR1 MDHEN and CDR2 SYDVKM. The CDR3 extends over 13 amino acids. Between the trimmed V and J ends, which lost 8 bases and 10 bases, there was a span of 15 bases. The CDR3 DNA reads as TGTGCCAGCGGAATGAGAGCCGGATCACCCCTCCACTTT. It codes for CASGMRAGSPLHF.

The rearrangement joins TRBV18 to TRBJ2-1; tentatively, D is TRBD1 (6 bases). This CDR3 is 15 amino acids long. Germline V gene sequence: CDR1 KGHSH, CDR2 LQKENI. V was clipped by 3 bases and J by 8 bases, with 17 bases between them. The DNA for the CDR3 is TGTGCCAGCTCACCGGCCAGGGGTTCCTCCCATGAGCAGTTCTTC. It specifies CASSPARGSSHEQFF.

V gene TRBV4-1 combines with J gene TRBJ2-7, with a weak D call TRBD1 (6 bases). The CDR3 is made up of 14 amino acids. Trimming removed 0 bases at V and 1 base at J, with 7 bases between. Germline assignment: CDR1 MGHRA and CDR2 YSYEKL. The DNA of the CDR3 is TGCGCCAGCAGCCAAGATCAGGGGTCCTACGAGCAGTACTTC. This codes for CASSQDQGSYEQYF.

Worth noting for this clone: In the same sample, other DNA sequences code for this CDR3. This chain joins TRBV11-2 and TRBJ2-1; TRBD1 or TRBD2 may be the D gene (5 bases each). CDR3 length: 14 amino acids. V gave up 5 bases and J gave up 8 bases, with 16 bases separating them. Looked up from germline, CDR1 is SGHAT and CDR2 is FQNNGV. CDR3 in DNA: TGTGCCAGCAGCCCCAGTTGGGGGATCGATGAGCAGTTCTTC. Encoded protein: CASSPSWGIDEQFF.

In its sample, this clone was seen many times. The gene calls are TRBV18 and TRBJ2-5; D call uncertain. V was shortened by 4 bases and J by 0 bases, with 6 bases between the two germline ends. The CDR3 runs to 13 residues. Germline loops: CDR1 KGHSH, CDR2 LQKENI. The CDR3 DNA is TGTGCCAGCTCACAGGAGTACCAAGAGACCCAGTACTTC. Translating gives CASSQEYQETQYF.

In its sample, this clone was seen many times. This chain joins TRBV7-2 and TRBJ2-2, with D maybe TRBD2 (5 bases). Germline V gives CDR1 SGHTA, CDR2 FQGNSA. This CDR3 has 15 amino acids. V lost 2 bases, J lost 4 bases, and 11 bases lay in between. CDR3 coding DNA: TGTGCCAGCAGCTTACAGCGGACCTCCACCGGGGAGCTGTTTTTT. Encoded protein: CASSLQRTSTGELFF.

The sample holds a few counts of this clone. The chain carries TRBV19 and TRBJ1-1; TRBD1 is a possible D gene (5 bases). Trimming shortened V by 4 bases and J by 1 base, and 7 bases separated the two germline ends. The CDR3 contains 13 residues. Germline V lookup: CDR1 LNHDA, CDR2 SQIVND (reference sequence). The CDR3 region has the DNA TGTGCCAGTAGTAGGGACTGGAACACTGAAGCTTTCTTT. Protein sequence: CASSRDWNTEAFF.

This clone was seen only a few times. Likely a read error: the CDR3 ends without its conserved phenylalanine or tryptophan. The DNA is left out, because the CDR3 cannot be placed on it with certainty; the CDR3 is given as TCRdb lists it. The genes are TRBV6-1 and TRBJ1-2; TRBD1, the D gene given by the table, was not confirmed from the DNA. The CDR3 is 12 amino acids in total, end residues counted. Germline-derived CDR1 and CDR2 are MNHNS and SASEGT. CDR3 sequence: CASSTRTGGRTV.

This rearrangement joins TRBV6-1 to TRBJ1-5, with D unclear. Germline loops: CDR1 MNHNS, CDR2 SASEGT. This CDR3 is 15 amino acids long. V lost 5 bases, J lost 5 bases, and 16 bases lay in between. CDR3 loop: CASSFLAGPHQPQHF. The DNA for the CDR3 is TGTGCCAGCAGTTTCTTGGCAGGACCACATCAGCCCCAGCATTTT.

The chain uses TRBV3-1 and TRBJ1-6; 7 bases agree with TRBD1. Looked up from germline, CDR1 is LGHDT and CDR2 is YNNKEL (reference sequence). The V and J ends lost 1 base and 13 bases, in that order; junction bases with no gene match: 10. This CDR3 region has 15 residues. The CDR3 coding sequence is TGTGCCAGCAGCCAAGTAAGGACAGGCGACGGGCCCCTCCACTTT. Its translation is CASSQVRTGDGPLHF.

This clone was counted between two and nine times. The J gene is TRBJ2-7, the V gene TRBV28; D is perhaps TRBD1 (5 bases). CDR1 and CDR2 (germline): MDHEN, SYDVKM. The CDR3 sequence is 13 residues long. V was trimmed by 3 bases and J by 4 bases, leaving 10 bases between them. This chain's CDR3 is CASSLPGSYEQYF. In DNA form, the CDR3 reads TGTGCCAGCAGTTTGCCAGGGTCGTACGAGCAGTACTTC.

This clone was counted only a few times. The J gene is TRBJ2-2, the V gene TRBV27, with a tentative D call TRBD1 (6 bases). Deletions cut 5 bases from V and 5 bases from J, with 12 bases between. The CDR3 extends over 14 amino acids. From germline, CDR1 is MNHEY and CDR2 SMNVEV (reference sequence). The CDR3 region has the DNA TGTGCCAGCAGTATCTTCGACAGGACCGGGGAGCTGTTTTTT. It specifies CASSIFDRTGELFF.

V gene TRBV20-1 combines with J gene TRBJ1-3; 7 bases are shared with TRBD1. Germline CDR1 DFQATT, CDR2 SNEGSKA (reference sequence). V lost 1 base to trimming and J lost 0 bases; unmatched junction nucleotides: 9. The CDR3 is made up of 17 amino acids. CDR3 loop: CSARVVVGGGSGNTIYF. CDR3 bases: TGCAGTGCTAGAGTCGTCGTAGGGGGCGGCTCTGGAAACACCATATATTTT.

This clone has ten or more counts. This rearrangement joins TRBV11-1 to TRBJ2-3; D unresolved. The germline CDR1 and CDR2 sequences are SGHAT and FQDESV (reference sequence). Trimming pared 5 bases from V and 0 bases from J, leaving 15 bases between. The CDR3 spans 16 residues. The CDR3, as DNA: TGTGCCAGCAGCCCAGAGGTGGTTCCTAGCACAGATACGCAGTATTTT. As protein: CASSPEVVPSTDTQYF. The full variable domain, in which reference TRBV11-1 and TRBJ2-3 provide the parts outside the CDR3, is EAEVAQSPRYKITEKSQAVAFWCDPISGHATLYWYRQILGQGPELLVQFQDESVVDDSQLPKDRFSAERLKGVDSTLKIQPAELGDSAMYLCASSPEVVPSTDTQYFGPGTRLTVL.

V is TRBV19 and J is TRBJ2-3, with D maybe TRBD1 (6 bases). Trimming shortened V by 6 bases and J by 3 bases, and 16 bases separated the two germline ends. Germline CDR1 reads LNHDA; CDR2 reads SQIVND (reference sequence). The CDR3 loop spans 15 amino acids. CDR3 nucleotides: TGTGCCAGTAGCATGGGGGCGGGCGCGACAGATACGCAGTATTTT. Amino acids: CASSMGAGATDTQYF.

In its sample, this clone ranks as medium-sized (0.01 to 0.1%). The V call is TRBV24-1, the J call TRBJ2-2; tentative D call: TRBD2 (6 bases). Trimming shortened V by 0 bases and J by 2 bases, and 12 bases separated the two germline ends. CDR3 size: 17 residues. The germline CDR1 and CDR2 sequences are KGHDR and SFDVKD. The CDR3 nucleotides read TGTGCCACCAGTGATTTGGGGACTCAATTAAACACCGGGGAGCTGTTTTTT. Amino acids: CATSDLGTQLNTGELFF.

By sample fraction, this clone is medium-sized. The gene calls are TRBV20-1 and TRBJ2-3; 9 nucleotides agree with TRBD2. Trimming removed 3 bases from V and 4 bases from J; junction bases left unmatched: 5. There are 14 residues in the CDR3. Germline CDR1 reads DFQATT; CDR2 reads SNEGSKA (reference sequence). CDR3 protein: CSASVAGGPDTQYF. CDR3 coding DNA: TGCAGTGCTAGTGTCGCGGGAGGGCCAGATACGCAGTATTTT.

This clone showed up many times. DNA of the CDR3: TGTGCCAGCATTGAGGGAGGAAACACCGGGGAGCTGTTTTTT. Translated: CASIEGGNTGELFF. The rearrangement links TRBV7-9 to TRBJ2-2; TRBD2 might be the D (6 bases). Per the germline V gene, CDR1 is SEHNR and CDR2 is FQNEAQ (reference sequence). The CDR3 length is 14 residues. Trimming cost V 7 bases and J 2 bases, with 11 bases left between them.

V gene TRBV6-1 combines with J gene TRBJ2-1; D unclear. CDR1 and CDR2 (germline): MNHNS, SASEGT. V lost 10 bases to trimming and J lost 6 bases, with 16 bases between them. The CDR3 has 13 residues. CDR3 in amino acids: CAIAGAIFNEQFF. For the CDR3, the DNA is TGTGCCATAGCTGGAGCAATTTTCAATGAGCAGTTCTTC.

This clone rates as medium-sized. V and J are TRBV19 and TRBJ2-7, with 7 bases lining up with TRBD1. The CDR3 runs 17 residues. Germline lookup yields CDR1 LNHDA and CDR2 SQIVND (reference sequence). Trimming removed 1 base from V and 4 bases from J; junction bases left unmatched: 13. The CDR3 region has the DNA TGTGCCAGTAGTATAGGGACAGGAGGAGTTATTTCGTACGAGCAGTACTTC. Translation: CASSIGTGGVISYEQYF.

This clone was observed a few times. The rearrangement uses TRBV27 and TRBJ1-6; the D gene is possibly TRBD1 (5 bases). Germline V gene lookup returns CDR1 MNHEY and CDR2 SMNVEV (reference sequence). V was clipped by 6 bases and J by 10 bases, with 16 bases between them. This CDR3 is 14 amino acids long. CDR3 sequence: CASSRRDLLSPLHF. CDR3 DNA sequence: TGTGCCAGCAGCCGCCGGGACCTACTCTCACCCCTCCACTTT.